This T cell receptor (beta chain) emerged from a study of shared clonotypes between healthy human individuals. Study conclusions and caveats: Naive CD4 clonotype sharing across several donors was about 5%.

This clone came up once. The antigen remains undetermined. From germline, CDR1 is SEHNR and CDR2 FQNEAQ (reference sequence). V shed 2 bases, J shed 4 bases, and the junction held 13 bases outside the gene matches. This CDR3 spans 17 amino acids. Donors comprised only Caucasian adults living in Nashville, Tennessee. Naive CD4+ cells were CD45RA-selected; the remaining cells were memory. Clones were read by immunoSEQ multiplex PCR, and TCRdb kept only the in-frame ones, dropping some. The sample lists under 2.5 million clones; about nine tenths were seen once. The rearrangement joins TRBV7-9 to TRBJ2-7; TRBD1 agrees at 8 bases. This TCR derives from a young man in good health. Some clones in this sample may be carry-over from other donors' samples. The material sequenced was naive CD4+ T cells from PBMCs. This sample's subset: CD45RA+ positively selected. The CDR3 sequence is CASSLSFIADRGYEQYF. Written as DNA, the CDR3 is TGTGCCAGCAGCTTATCATTCATTGCCGACAGGGGTTACGAGCAGTACTTC.